In this sample, the clone carrying this TCR beta chain turned up once. This specimen belongs to a study of T cell responses to AZD1222 COVID-19 vaccine. Some clones are missing from TCRdb's copy, which holds only in-frame ones; the method was immunoSEQ multiplex PCR. The table shows around 130,000 clones, with 80% to 90% occurring only once. V was cut by 0 bases and J by 6 bases, with 9 bases left in between. Germline loops: CDR1 SGHRS, CDR2 YFSETQ. The CDR3 sequence is 14 residues long. This sequence was found in an adult in good health. The sequences come from peripheral blood, collected on day 0 of AZD1222 vaccination. The J gene is TRBJ1-4, the V gene TRBV5-1; the D is unclear. The DNA of the CDR3 is TGCGCCAGCAGCTTGGTTGGACGGGATGAAAAACTGTTTTTT. Translating gives CASSLVGRDEKLFF. The entire variable domain, with the rest obtained from reference TRBV5-1 and TRBJ1-4, is as follows: KAGVTQTPRYLIKTRGQQVTLSCSPISGHRSVSWYQQTPGQGLQFLFEYFSETQRNKGNFPGRFSGRQFSNSRSEMNVSTLELGDSALYLCASSLVGRDEKLFFGSGTQLSVL.